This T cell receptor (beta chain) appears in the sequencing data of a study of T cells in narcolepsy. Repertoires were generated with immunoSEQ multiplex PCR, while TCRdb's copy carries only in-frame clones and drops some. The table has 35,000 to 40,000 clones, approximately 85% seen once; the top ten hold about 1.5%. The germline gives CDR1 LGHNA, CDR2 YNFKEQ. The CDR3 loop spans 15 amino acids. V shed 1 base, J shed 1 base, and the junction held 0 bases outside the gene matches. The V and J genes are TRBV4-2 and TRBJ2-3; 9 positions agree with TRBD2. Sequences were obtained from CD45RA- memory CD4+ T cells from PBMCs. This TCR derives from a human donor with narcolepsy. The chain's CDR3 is CASSQASGGTDTQYF. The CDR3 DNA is TGTGCCAGCAGCCAAGCTAGCGGGGGCACAGATACGCAGTATTTT.